These 20 T cell receptor beta chains were sequenced from one sample in a study of T cell changes during pregnancy in multiple sclerosis. Profiling relied on immunoSEQ multiplex PCR, and the TCRdb table lists in-frame clones only, not all of them. Here the sample spans about 50,000 clones, about nine tenths being singletons. The source material was CD8+ T cells from peripheral blood mononuclear cells, sampled after pregnancy. The source of these receptors is a female donor with multiple sclerosis, enrolled in a pregnancy study.

This clone was detected only once. The chain couples TRBV5-6 to TRBJ2-7, with TRBD2 identical over 8 bases. J lost 2 bases, V lost 7 bases, and 11 bases had no gene match. Germline lookup yields CDR1 SGHDT and CDR2 YYEEEE. This CDR3 contains 15 residues. The CDR3 region is CASRIGGGVAYEQYF. The CDR3, as DNA: TGTGCCAGCCGCATCGGGGGGGGTGTCGCCTACGAGCAGTACTTC.

J is TRBJ2-7 and V is TRBV14; 13 bases map to TRBD2. V dropped 4 bases and J dropped 2; count of bases not matched to a gene: 5. Germline CDR1 is SGHDN and CDR2 is FVKESK. CDR3 length equals 16 residues. The DNA of the CDR3 is TGTGCCAGCAGCCCCGGGACTAGCGGGGAAGCCTACGAGCAGTACTTC. Translation gives CASSPGTSGEAYEQYF.

The chain links TRBV9 to TRBJ2-1; D remains ambiguous. Germline V gives CDR1 SGDLS, CDR2 YYNGEE. Trimming removed 3 bases at V and 5 bases at J, with 3 bases between. The CDR3 sequence is 11 residues long. CDR3 sequence: CASSGNNEQFF. The CDR3, as DNA: TGTGCCAGCAGCGGTAACAATGAGCAGTTCTTC.

The V and J genes are TRBV11-3 and TRBJ2-1, with a possible D match to TRBD2 (6 bases). Germline V gene data show CDR1 as SGHNT and CDR2 as YENEEA. V was pared by 7 bases and J by 9 bases, with 10 bases between. The CDR3 has 11 residues. The CDR3 spells CASTTGGEQFF. The CDR3 nucleotides read TGTGCCAGCACCACCGGGGGTGAGCAGTTCTTC.

The rearrangement uses TRBV5-6 and TRBJ1-6, with D perhaps TRBD1 (6 bases). The CDR3 totals 13 residues. V was shortened by 4 bases and J by 15 bases, with 17 bases between the two germline ends. Germline loops: CDR1 SGHDT, CDR2 YYEEEE. The CDR3 here is CASSPGGGRRLHF. CDR3 sequence (DNA): TGTGCCAGCAGCCCTGGGGGCGGGAGGCGCCTCCACTTT. Using reference TRBV5-6 and TRBJ1-6 for the parts outside the CDR3, the full variable domain is DAGVTQSPTHLIKTRGQQVTLRCSPKSGHDTVSWYQQALGQGPQFIFQYYEEEERQRGNFPDRFSGHQFPNYSSELNVNALLLGDSALYLCASSPGGGRRLHFGNGTRLTVT.

This clone appeared once. The chain recombines TRBV7-3 with TRBJ1-4; 10 bases match TRBD1. V shed 5 bases, J shed 7 bases, and the junction held 4 bases outside the gene matches. This CDR3 comprises 14 residues. CDR1 is SGHTA and CDR2 is FQGTGA in the germline V gene. CDR3 DNA sequence: TGTGCCAGCAGCGTGACAGGGGGCCTTGAAAAACTGTTTTTT. Translated: CASSVTGGLEKLFF.

This clone was recorded once. V and J are TRBV27 and TRBJ2-1; D is ambiguous. The ends were cut back, 6 bases at V and 6 bases at J, with 12 bases in the middle. Germline CDR1 is MNHEY and CDR2 is SMNVEV (reference sequence). This CDR3 is 13 amino acids long. The CDR3 sequence is CASSLSPVNEQFF. The DNA for the CDR3 is TGTGCCAGCAGCCTATCACCTGTCAATGAGCAGTTCTTC.

The CDR3: CASSGPQEDTEAFF. As DNA, the CDR3 is TGTGCCAGCAGCGGCCCCCAGGAGGATACTGAAGCTTTCTTT. The genes are TRBV5-6 and TRBJ1-1, with D uncertain. The ends were cut back, 4 bases at V and 5 bases at J, with 15 bases in the middle. Germline V gives CDR1 SGHDT, CDR2 YYEEEE. The CDR3 runs 14 residues.

This chain links TRBV7-3 with TRBJ2-3; D gene unclear. The CDR3 covers 13 residues. Trimming took 5 bases from V and 4 from J, leaving 10 bases between them. CDR1 is SGHTA and CDR2 is FQGTGA in the germline V gene. CDR3 DNA sequence: TGTGCCAGCAGCCTAGGAGCCCCAGATACGCAGTATTTT. Amino acid sequence: CASSLGAPDTQYF.

The V gene is TRBV10-3, the J gene TRBJ2-2, with 10 bases that match TRBD1. Germline CDR1 ENHRY, CDR2 SYGVKD. With V trimmed by 3 bases and J by 1 base, 5 bases remained unmatched. CDR3 size: 17 residues. DNA of the CDR3: TGTGCCATCAGTGACCCGGACAGGGGGTTGAACACCGGGGAGCTGTTTTTT. As protein: CAISDPDRGLNTGELFF.

The chain joins TRBV4-2 to TRBJ2-7; 8 bases are a match to TRBD2. The J segment lost 3 bases and the V segment lost 1 base, leaving 2 bases of the junction unmatched. The length of the CDR3 is 14 residues. Germline CDR1 is LGHNA and CDR2 is YNFKEQ. The CDR3 loop is CASSQARGDYEQYF. The CDR3 nucleotides read TGTGCCAGCAGCCAAGCGCGGGGGGACTACGAGCAGTACTTC.

The chain combines TRBV9 with TRBJ2-3; TRBD1 is a possible D gene (5 bases). Germline V gene data show CDR1 as SGDLS and CDR2 as YYNGEE. CDR3 length: 18 amino acids. Trimming took off 0 bases at V and 0 bases at J, with 17 bases between the two ends. DNA of the CDR3: TGTGCCAGCAGCGTAGGTATAGGGGCAGTTCCTAGCACAGATACGCAGTATTTT. Its translation is CASSVGIGAVPSTDTQYF.

The chain combines TRBV6-6 with TRBJ2-3; D gene unclear. This CDR3 has 13 residues. V was cut by 2 bases and J by 0 bases, with 3 bases left in between. Germline loops: CDR1 MNHNY, CDR2 SVGAGI (reference sequence). The CDR3 is CASSYGSTDTQYF. The DNA for the CDR3 is TGTGCCAGCAGTTACGGCAGCACAGATACGCAGTATTTT.

This sequence joins TRBV5-1 and TRBJ1-4; a weak D match, TRBD1 (5 bases). This CDR3 contains 15 residues. Trimming shortened V by 3 bases and J by 2 bases, and 11 bases separated the two germline ends. Germline values: CDR1 SGHRS, CDR2 YFSETQ. The CDR3: CASSWEGTTNEKLFF. The CDR3, as DNA: TGCGCCAGCAGCTGGGAGGGGACGACTAATGAAAAACTGTTTTTT. Looking up the rest from reference TRBV5-1 and TRBJ1-4 gives the full variable domain: KAGVTQTPRYLIKTRGQQVTLSCSPISGHRSVSWYQQTPGQGLQFLFEYFSETQRNKGNFPGRFSGRQFSNSRSEMNVSTLELGDSALYLCASSWEGTTNEKLFFGSGTQLSVL.

The rearrangement links TRBV15 to TRBJ2-7; 8 nucleotides align to TRBD1. The germline V gene has CDR1 LNHNV and CDR2 YYDKDF (reference sequence). Trimming cost V 6 bases and J 0 bases; bases outside gene matches: 4. The CDR3 is made up of 14 amino acids. The DNA for the CDR3 is TGTGCCACCAGGGTGACAGGGGCCTCCTACGAGCAGTACTTC. As protein: CATRVTGASYEQYF.

The chain employs TRBV2 and TRBJ1-2; D remains unclear. Per germline, CDR1 SNHLY and CDR2 FYNNEI. V lost 8 bases, J lost 1 base, and 11 bases lay in between. There are 13 residues in the CDR3. CDR3 DNA: TGTGCCAGCTTATCCGGGAGTAACTATGGCTACACCTTC. It codes for CASLSGSNYGYTF.

This sequence joins TRBV5-1 and TRBJ1-2; a possible D gene is TRBD1 (5 bases). V gave up 3 bases and J gave up 8 bases, with 14 bases separating them. Germline loops: CDR1 SGHRS, CDR2 YFSETQ. This CDR3 has 13 residues. CDR3 sequence reads: CASSSGLPRGYTF. The CDR3 DNA reads TGCGCCAGCAGCTCGGGACTTCCGCGAGGCTACACCTTC.

The chain is built from TRBV6-4 and TRBJ1-5; D call uncertain. The CDR3 has 14 residues. V shed 3 bases and J shed 4 bases, with 10 bases lying between them. CDR1 and CDR2 (germline): MRHNA, SNTAGT. The CDR3 spells CASSERGENQPQHF. As DNA, the CDR3 is TGTGCCAGCAGTGAGCGGGGAGAGAATCAGCCCCAGCATTTT.

This chain uses TRBV4-1 with TRBJ1-5, with D unresolved. CDR1 is MGHRA, CDR2 YSYEKL, per germline. The CDR3 is made up of 16 amino acids. Trimming removed 0 bases at V and 6 bases at J, with 15 bases between. In nucleotides, the CDR3 is TGCGCCAGCAGCCAAGATTCGTACGGGGTCCGTCAGCCCCAGCATTTT. Its translation: CASSQDSYGVRQPQHF.

J is TRBJ2-7 and V is TRBV29-1, with 9 bases lining up with TRBD1. Trimming removed 4 bases from V and 2 bases from J; junction bases left unmatched: 3. CDR1 is SQVTM, CDR2 ANQGSEA, per germline. This CDR3 contains 13 residues. CDR3 in amino acids: CSVGTGGTYEQYF. In DNA, the CDR3 is TGCAGCGTTGGAACAGGGGGCACCTACGAGCAGTACTTC.